The 18 T cell receptor beta chains presented below share a single source sample, sequenced in a study of identical twins listed by TCRdb under 2016. Libraries were prepared through 5' RACE. These reads were obtained on an Illumina HiSeq 2000. TCRdb trimmed public reads at Q25 via fastp, called clones via MiXCR and kept in-frame beta chains. Rows are combined by CDR3 protein, so each entry shows the most common genes and DNA. Recorded for this sample are about 390,000 distinct CDR3 sequences; 8.5% to 10% of them occurred a single time. The ten largest clonotypes hold 8% to 10% of the sample. Sequencing used naive T cells sorted from blood. The cell subset or site label corresponds to: cells isolated with a human naive T-cell isolation kit. The receptors shown here come from a woman between 45 and 60 years old in good health.

The gene calls are TRBV5-1 and TRBJ2-1; 8 bases match TRBD1. The V and J ends lost 2 bases and 5 bases, in that order; junction bases with no gene match: 6. Germline lookup yields CDR1 SGHRS and CDR2 YFSETQ. There are 15 residues in the CDR3. The CDR3 here is CASSFGTGSHNEQFF. As DNA, the CDR3 is TGCGCCAGCAGCTTCGGGACAGGAAGCCACAATGAGCAGTTCTTC. Complete variable domain (other parts from reference TRBV5-1 and TRBJ2-1): KAGVTQTPRYLIKTRGQQVTLSCSPISGHRSVSWYQQTPGQGLQFLFEYFSETQRNKGNFPGRFSGRQFSNSRSEMNVSTLELGDSALYLCASSFGTGSHNEQFFGPGTRLTVL.

This clonotype has at least ten counts. V usage is TRBV12-3 or TRBV12-4 and J usage is TRBJ2-7; no definite D call. Trimming left V 6 bases short and J 6 bases short, with 12 bases between. CDR3 length equals 12 residues. CDR3 coding DNA: TGTGCCAGCAGCTCTCAGTTCGGCGAGCAGTACTTC. As protein: CASSSQFGEQYF.

CDR3 in amino acids: CASSQRSEAFF. DNA of the CDR3: TGTGCCAGCAGCCAGCGGAGTGAAGCTTTCTTT. The J gene is TRBJ1-1, the V gene TRBV3-1; D gene ambiguous. CDR3 length: 11 amino acids. CDR1 is LGHDT, CDR2 YNNKEL, per germline (reference sequence). Trimming pared 3 bases from V and 7 bases from J, leaving 6 bases between.

The genes are TRBV6-1 and TRBJ2-7; no clear D gene. Trimming pared 4 bases from V and 4 bases from J, leaving 5 bases between. The germline V gene encodes CDR1 MNHNS and CDR2 SASEGT. The CDR3 sequence is 11 residues long. In nucleotides, the CDR3 is TGTGCCAGCAGTGGTTGGTACGAGCAGTACGTC. Protein sequence: CASSGWYEQYV.

The genes are TRBV6-5 and TRBJ2-2, with D maybe TRBD2 (5 bases). Germline V gives CDR1 MNHEY, CDR2 SVGAGI. This CDR3 contains 14 residues. The V end lost 6 bases, the J end lost 3 bases, and 11 bases lay between the germline ends. The CDR3 sequence is CASRGDTDTGELFF. CDR3 bases: TGTGCCAGCAGGGGAGATACGGACACCGGGGAGCTGTTTTTT.

This rearrangement joins TRBV27 to TRBJ2-1; D gene unclear. The CDR3 consists of 12 residues. V was cut by 8 bases and J by 8 bases, with 13 bases left in between. Per germline, CDR1 MNHEY and CDR2 SMNVEV (reference sequence). The CDR3 sequence: CASGRIRDEQFF. The CDR3 bases are TGTGCCAGCGGCCGTATTCGGGATGAGCAGTTCTTC.

This sequence joins TRBV5-6 and TRBJ2-3, with D perhaps matching TRBD1 or TRBD2 (6 bases each). The V gene lost 2 bases and the J gene lost 2 bases, with 15 bases spanning the gap. The CDR3 length is 16 residues. Germline values: CDR1 SGHDT, CDR2 YYEEEE. This CDR3 is CASSFEQGGITDTQYF. CDR3 sequence (DNA): TGTGCCAGCAGCTTCGAACAGGGCGGGATCACAGATACGCAGTATTTT.

This clonotype was detected ten times or more. The rearrangement uses TRBV19 and TRBJ2-3; 7 bases fit TRBD2. Germline-derived CDR1 and CDR2 are LNHDA and SQIVND (reference sequence). The CDR3 loop spans 13 amino acids. V lost 7 bases to trimming and J lost 7 bases; unmatched junction nucleotides: 8. CDR3 loop: CASTGLAAHTQYF. CDR3 DNA: TGTGCCAGTACCGGCCTAGCGGCCCATACGCAGTATTTT.

This clonotype has more than one count but fewer than ten. The rearrangement links TRBV24-1 to TRBJ2-1, with D maybe TRBD2 (5 bases). CDR1 and CDR2 (germline): KGHDR, SFDVKD. The V and J ends lost 3 bases and 10 bases respectively, with 15 bases between them. There are 14 residues in the CDR3. The DNA of the CDR3 is TGTGCCACCAGTGATCGCCTCTATAGCGACGAGCAGTTCTTC. It encodes CATSDRLYSDEQFF.

This clonotype was seen ten or more times. The V gene is TRBV5-1, the J gene TRBJ2-2; no definite D call. Trimming stripped 0 bases from V and 4 bases from J, with 10 bases between. Germline CDR1 reads SGHRS; CDR2 reads YFSETQ. This CDR3 has 15 residues. CDR3 nucleotides: TGCGCCAGCAGCTTGGAGTCTCTACGCACCGGGGAGCTGTTTTTT. This gives the protein CASSLESLRTGELFF.

This clonotype was detected a few times. The chain joins TRBV29-1 to TRBJ2-7; 9 bases map to TRBD1. V was clipped by 6 bases and J by 6 bases; unmatched bases: 12. Germline values: CDR1 SQVTM, CDR2 ANQGSEA. This CDR3 is built from 14 residues. In DNA, the CDR3 is TGCAGCGTCGAAACCGGGACAGGGATCGGCGAGCAGTACTTC. Encoded protein: CSVETGTGIGEQYF.

This clonotype was counted at least ten times. The V call is TRBV25-1, the J call TRBJ1-1; 7 positions agree with TRBD1. Germline CDR1 and CDR2: MGHDK and SYGVNS. Losses at the gene ends were 8 bases for V and 11 bases for J; bases not matched to a gene: 11. CDR3 length equals 12 residues. The CDR3 DNA follows: TGTGCCAGCCGTCGACAGGGATCTTTCGCTTTCTTT. Translating gives CASRRQGSFAFF.

The chain recombines TRBV7-9 with TRBJ2-1; D not certain. Germline V gene lookup returns CDR1 SEHNR and CDR2 FQNEAQ (reference sequence). V lost 5 bases to trimming and J lost 7 bases, with 12 bases between them. The CDR3 sequence is 13 residues long. The CDR3 DNA is TGTGCCAGCAGCCCCCCCGGCCCTAATGAGCAGTTCTTC. Translation gives CASSPPGPNEQFF.

This clonotype has more than one count but fewer than ten. The chain employs TRBV7-8 and TRBJ2-7; TRBD2 matches at 9 bases. V shed 5 bases, J shed 1 base, and the junction held 3 bases outside the gene matches. The CDR3 is 14 amino acids. The germline gives CDR1 SGHVS, CDR2 FQNEAQ. The chain's CDR3 is CASSKSGRSYEQYV. The CDR3, as DNA: TGTGCCAGCAGCAAAAGCGGGAGGTCCTACGAGCAGTACGTC.

The CDR3 DNA sequence: TGCAGTGCTCCCCTCGGGTTAGCGGGAGGAAACCAGGGCGGGGAGCTGTTTTTT. Translating gives CSAPLGLAGGNQGGELFF. The V call is TRBV20-1, the J call TRBJ2-2; 10 positions agree with TRBD2. V lost 5 bases to trimming and J lost 7 bases; unmatched junction nucleotides: 19. The CDR3 sequence is 18 residues long. CDR1 is DFQATT, CDR2 SNEGSKA, per germline (reference sequence).

V gene TRBV4-1 combines with J gene TRBJ2-5; D possibly corresponds to TRBD2 (5 bases). The V and J ends lost 3 bases and 4 bases respectively, with 15 bases between them. From germline, CDR1 is MGHRA and CDR2 YSYEKL. CDR3 size: 15 residues. The DNA for the CDR3 is TGCGCCAGCAGCCAGAGCACGGGATTCTCAGAGACCCAGTACTTC. Translating gives CASSQSTGFSETQYF.

Comments on this clonotype: Because the CDR3 is missing its conserved closing phenylalanine or tryptophan, this is likely a read error. The DNA is omitted, as the CDR3 cannot be located on it reliably, and the CDR3 follows TCRdb's listing. The rearrangement joins TRBV11-2 to TRBJ2-1. The CDR3 is made up of 12 amino acids, end residues included. Germline CDR1 SGHAT, CDR2 FQNNGV. This CDR3 is CASSLVQFFPFV.

The V call is TRBV4-1, the J call TRBJ1-2, with D unresolved. CDR1 is MGHRA and CDR2 is YSYEKL in the germline V gene. V was shortened by 0 bases and J by 4 bases, with 9 bases between the two germline ends. The length of the CDR3 is 14 residues. The CDR3 region has the DNA TGCGCCAGCAGCCAAGAGGTGGAAGTCTATGGCTACACCTTC. This gives the protein CASSQEVEVYGYTF.